This is a list of T cell receptor beta chains from one sample in a study of T cells in Graves' hyperthyroidism and ophthalmopathy. TCRdb itself ran the multiplex PCR reads through MiXCR, one entry per CDR3 protein. Of more than 650,000 distinct CDR3 sequences in the sample, 14% were seen once. Material: blood. These receptors were obtained from a woman aged 18-29 years with Graves' hyperthyroidism. Both conserved end residues are part of each CDR3. The D gene is left open where the match is weak. Size tells how often a clone was seen (once, few, many) or the class of an expanded clone, and some rows leave it out.

TRBJ2-1,.,many,TRBV2,CASSEARYGTPYNEQFF,TGTGCCAGCAGTGAAGCCCGATACGGGACACCCTACAATGAGCAGTTCTTC
TRBJ1-5,TRBD1,few,TRBV24-1,CATSEPDRGRQPQHF,TGTGCCACCAGTGAACCAGACAGGGGACGTCAGCCCCAGCATTTT
TRBJ2-1,.,.,TRBV27,CASSSLPCLAEQFF,TGTGCCAGCAGTTCTCTACCCTGTCTAGCAGAGCAGTTCTTC
TRBJ2-4,.,few,TRBV20-1,CSGPKGDKNIQYF,TGCAGTGGTCCTAAGGGGGACAAAAACATTCAGTACTTC
TRBJ2-1,.,.,TRBV18,CASSPPGHLVRRNEQFF,TGTGCCAGCTCACCACCAGGGCACCTAGTTCGACGCAATGAGCAGTTCTTC
TRBJ1-3,.,.,TRBV5-6,CASSWAGTGAGNTIYF,TGTGCCAGCAGCTGGGCCGGGACGGGGGCCGGAAACACCATATATTTT
TRBJ2-7,.,.,TRBV6-2/TRBV6-3,CASSSRPWESYEQYF,TGTGCCAGCAGCTCCCGCCCGTGGGAATCCTACGAGCAGTACTTC
TRBJ2-2,TRBD1,.,TRBV30,CAWSQTGTGELFF,TGTGCCTGGAGTCAGACAGGGACCGGGGAGCTGTTTTTT
TRBJ2-1,TRBD1,.,TRBV11-2,CASSRPLGQGYNEQFF,TGTGCCAGCAGCCGACCGCTGGGACAGGGGTACAATGAGCAGTTCTTC
TRBJ2-7,.,many,TRBV7-9,CASSWDTRPYEQYF,TGTGCCAGCAGCTGGGACACCAGACCCTACGAGCAGTACTTC
TRBJ2-5,.,few,TRBV29-1,CSVRLYQETQYF,TGCAGCGTTCGGCTTTATCAAGAGACCCAGTACTTC
TRBJ2-3,.,many,TRBV6-1,CASSEDSRSTDTQYF,TGTGCCAGCAGTGAAGATAGCCGGAGCACAGATACGCAGTATTTT
TRBJ2-5,.,many,TRBV30,CAWSGGVWIGETQYF,TGTGCCTGGAGTGGGGGGGTTTGGATTGGAGAGACCCAGTACTTC
TRBJ1-2,.,few,TRBV4-1,CASSQEQGRGYTF,TGCGCCAGCAGCCAAGAACAAGGCCGCGGCTACACCTTC
TRBJ2-5,.,many,TRBV20-1,CSASFWGGETQYF,TGCAGTGCTAGTTTTTGGGGCGGAGAGACCCAGTACTTC
TRBJ1-6,.,many,TRBV11-2,CASSLRQVSNSPLHF,TGTGCCAGCAGCTTGCGGCAGGTCTCAAATTCACCCCTCCACTTT
TRBJ2-7,.,.,TRBV6-5,CASSYSLAYLPEQYF,TGTGCCAGCAGTTACTCGCTAGCGTATCTCCCCGAGCAGTACTTC
TRBJ2-7,.,few,TRBV20-1,CSARDIAAPSYEQYF,TGCAGTGCTAGAGATATAGCGGCGCCATCCTACGAGCAGTACTTC
TRBJ1-2,.,.,TRBV9,CASSGYRSTNYGYTF,TGTGCCAGCAGCGGATACAGGAGTACTAACTATGGCTACACCTTC
TRBJ1-2,.,.,TRBV20-1,CSARTHGALYGYTF,TGCAGTGCTAGAACCCACGGGGCTCTCTATGGCTACACCTTC
TRBJ1-2,TRBD1,.,TRBV6-1,CASSITGGDGYTF,TGTGCCAGCAGTATTACAGGGGGCGACGGCTACACCTTC
TRBJ2-5,.,many,TRBV20-1,CSARDSSGVRETQYF,TGCAGTGCTAGAGATTCCTCAGGGGTTAGGGAGACCCAGTACTTC
TRBJ2-7,TRBD1,many,TRBV11-2,CASSLDRTGFSYEQYF,TGTGCCAGCAGCTTAGATCGGACAGGGTTCTCCTACGAGCAGTACTTC
TRBJ2-5,TRBD2,many,TRBV30,CAWSATSGRTKTQYF,TGTGCCTGGAGTGCGACTAGCGGGAGAACGAAGACCCAGTACTTC
TRBJ1-6,.,many,TRBV11-2,CASRMIGESRSPLHF,TGTGCCAGCCGCATGATTGGGGAATCGAGATCACCCCTCCACTTT